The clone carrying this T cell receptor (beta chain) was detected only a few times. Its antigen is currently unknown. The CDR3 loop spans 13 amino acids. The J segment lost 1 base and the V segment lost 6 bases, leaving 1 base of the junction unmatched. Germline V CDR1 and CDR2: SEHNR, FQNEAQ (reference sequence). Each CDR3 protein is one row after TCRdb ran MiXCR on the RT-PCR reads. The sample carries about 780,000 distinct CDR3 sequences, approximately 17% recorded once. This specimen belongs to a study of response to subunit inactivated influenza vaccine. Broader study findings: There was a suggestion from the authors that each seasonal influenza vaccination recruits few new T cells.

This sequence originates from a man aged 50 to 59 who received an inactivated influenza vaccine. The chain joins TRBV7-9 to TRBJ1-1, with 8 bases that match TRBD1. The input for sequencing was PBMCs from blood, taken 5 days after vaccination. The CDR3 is CASRTGANTEAFF. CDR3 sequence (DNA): TGTGCCAGCAGGACAGGGGCGAACACTGAAGCTTTCTTT.